This T cell receptor beta chain was recovered during a study of shared T cell receptors in the human thymus. TCRdb keeps only in-frame clones here, not all; method: immunoSEQ multiplex PCR. The table shows roughly 560,000 clones, with 70% to 80% occurring only once. Germline V gene lookup returns CDR1 SGHDN and CDR2 FVKESK. Trimming removed 4 bases from V and 5 bases from J; junction bases left unmatched: 6. CDR3 length: 14 amino acids. These data were likewise used in another study, on human thymus T cells. From that report: The authors found apparently biased V and J gene usage in thymic and blood repertoires.

The specimen sequenced was thymocytes. The rearrangement joins TRBV14 to TRBJ2-7; TRBD1 agrees at 9 bases. The sequence came from a boy under two years old with a congenital heart defect. The DNA for the CDR3 is TGTGCCAGCAGCCCAAAGGACAGGGGCCACGAGCAGTACTTC. Protein sequence: CASSPKDRGHEQYF.